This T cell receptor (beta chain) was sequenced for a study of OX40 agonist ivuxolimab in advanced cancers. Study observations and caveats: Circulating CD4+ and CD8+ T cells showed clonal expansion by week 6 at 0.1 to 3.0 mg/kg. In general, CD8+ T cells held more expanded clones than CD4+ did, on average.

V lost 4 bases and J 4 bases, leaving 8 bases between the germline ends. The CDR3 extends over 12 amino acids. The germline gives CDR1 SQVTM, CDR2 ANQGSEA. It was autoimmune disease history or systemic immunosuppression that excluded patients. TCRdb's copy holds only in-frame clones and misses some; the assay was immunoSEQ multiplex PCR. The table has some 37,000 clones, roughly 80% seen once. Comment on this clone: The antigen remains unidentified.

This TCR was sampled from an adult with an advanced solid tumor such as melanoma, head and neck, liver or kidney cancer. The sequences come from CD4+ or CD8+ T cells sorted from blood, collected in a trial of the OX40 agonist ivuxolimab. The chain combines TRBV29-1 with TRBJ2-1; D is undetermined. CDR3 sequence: CSVADLYNEQFF. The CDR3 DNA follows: TGCAGCGTTGCAGATCTTTACAATGAGCAGTTCTTC.